The T cell receptor (beta chain) under discussion was sequenced for a study of Tregs in tolerant kidney transplant recipients. The table lists this clone with a count of one. This table comes from immunoSEQ multiplex PCR, and its TCRdb copy is limited to in-frame clones, with some not included. This table holds 110,000 or so clones, roughly 92% found once. The receptor comes from a human donor in good health. The sequencing sample was made of CD4+ T cells from blood.

The CDR3 sequence is CASSRDRRSYEQYF. DNA for the CDR3: TGTGCCAGCAGCCGGGACAGGAGGTCCTACGAGCAGTACTTC. The chain links TRBV11-3 to TRBJ2-7, with TRBD1 identical over 8 bases. The trim removed 5 bases at V and 1 base at J, leaving 4 bases unmatched. Per germline, CDR1 SGHNT and CDR2 YENEEA. The length of the CDR3 is 14 residues.